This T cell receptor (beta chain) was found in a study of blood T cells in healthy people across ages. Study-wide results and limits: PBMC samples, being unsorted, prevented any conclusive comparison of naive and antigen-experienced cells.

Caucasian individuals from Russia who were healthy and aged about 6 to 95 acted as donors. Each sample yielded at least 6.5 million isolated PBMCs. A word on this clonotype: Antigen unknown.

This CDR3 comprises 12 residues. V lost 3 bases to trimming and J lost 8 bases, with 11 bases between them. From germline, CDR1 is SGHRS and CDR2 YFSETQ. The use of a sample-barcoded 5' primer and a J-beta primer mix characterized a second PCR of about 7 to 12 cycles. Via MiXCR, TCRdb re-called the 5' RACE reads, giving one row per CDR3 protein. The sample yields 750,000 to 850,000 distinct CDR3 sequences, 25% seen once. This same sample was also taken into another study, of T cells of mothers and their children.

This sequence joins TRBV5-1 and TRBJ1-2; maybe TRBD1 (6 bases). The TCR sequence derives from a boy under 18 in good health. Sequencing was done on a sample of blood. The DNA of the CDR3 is TGCGCCAGCAGCTCGGGGGCGGAAGGCTACACCTTC. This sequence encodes CASSSGAEGYTF.